This T cell receptor (beta chain) was observed in a study of shared clonotypes between healthy human individuals. Study conclusions and caveats: Limitation of the genetic and exposure-history diversity represented came from the few donors.

Unmatched junction bases numbered 12, after V lost 4 bases and J lost 7 bases. CDR1 KGHSH and CDR2 LQKENI come from the germline V gene. The CDR3 is 16 amino acids. The run depth of the assay was deep. Repertoires were generated with immunoSEQ multiplex PCR, while TCRdb's copy carries only in-frame clones and drops some. The sample holds over a million clones, roughly 74% seen once. This clone was seen a handful of times. Its cognate antigen is unknown. Sample: memory CD4+ T cells from PBMCs. The subset is: CD45RA-negative fraction. The chain has TRBV18 and TRBJ1-4, with 7 bases that match TRBD1. The source of this sequence is a man between 18 and 29 years old in good health. Some clones in this sample may be carry-over from other donors' samples. CDR3 sequence (DNA): TGTGCCAGCTCACGAGGTCGACAGGGTTCAGGTGAAAAACTGTTTTTT. Translating gives CASSRGRQGSGEKLFF.